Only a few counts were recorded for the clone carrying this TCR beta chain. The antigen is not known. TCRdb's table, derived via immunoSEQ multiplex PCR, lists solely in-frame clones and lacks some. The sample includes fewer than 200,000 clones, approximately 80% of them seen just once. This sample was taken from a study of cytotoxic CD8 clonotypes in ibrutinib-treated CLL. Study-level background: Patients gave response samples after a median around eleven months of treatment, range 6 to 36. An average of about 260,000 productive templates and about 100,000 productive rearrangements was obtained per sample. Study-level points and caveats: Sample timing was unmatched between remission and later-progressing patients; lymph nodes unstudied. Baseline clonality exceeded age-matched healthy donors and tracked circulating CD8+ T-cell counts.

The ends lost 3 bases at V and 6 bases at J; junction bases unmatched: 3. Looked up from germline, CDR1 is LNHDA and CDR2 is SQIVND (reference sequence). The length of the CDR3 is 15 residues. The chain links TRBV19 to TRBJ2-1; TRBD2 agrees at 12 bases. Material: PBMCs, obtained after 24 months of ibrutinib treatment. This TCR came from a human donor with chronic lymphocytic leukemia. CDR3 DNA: TGTGCCAGTAGTATGGTGACTAGCGGGAGCAATGAGCAGTTCTTC. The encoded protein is CASSMVTSGSNEQFF.